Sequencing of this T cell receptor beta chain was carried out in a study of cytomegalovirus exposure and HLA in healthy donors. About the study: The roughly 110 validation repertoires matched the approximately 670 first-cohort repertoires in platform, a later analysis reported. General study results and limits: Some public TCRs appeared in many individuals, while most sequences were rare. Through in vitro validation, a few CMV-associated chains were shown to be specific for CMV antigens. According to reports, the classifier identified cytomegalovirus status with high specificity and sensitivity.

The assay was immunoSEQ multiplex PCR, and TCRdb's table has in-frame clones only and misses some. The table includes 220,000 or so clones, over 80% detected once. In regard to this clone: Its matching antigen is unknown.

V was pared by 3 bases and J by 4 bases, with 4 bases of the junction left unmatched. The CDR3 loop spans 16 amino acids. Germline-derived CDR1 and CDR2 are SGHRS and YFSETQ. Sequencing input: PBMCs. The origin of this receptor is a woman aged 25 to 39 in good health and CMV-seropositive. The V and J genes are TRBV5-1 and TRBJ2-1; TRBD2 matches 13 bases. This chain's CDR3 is CASSYGTSGTYNEQFF. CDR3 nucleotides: TGCGCCAGCAGCTATGGGACTAGCGGGACATACAATGAGCAGTTCTTC.